One T cell receptor beta chain is described in this entry. Its matching antigen is unknown. 13 Jbeta primers and 60 Vbeta primers were used for the PCR. TCRdb's table, derived via immunoSEQ multiplex PCR, lists solely in-frame clones and lacks some. The sample shows fewer than 200,000 clones, 80% to 90% of them seen only once. The CDR3 has 16 residues. This specimen belongs to a study of cytomegalovirus exposure and HLA in healthy donors. Study details: The Caucasian-associated ancestry cluster contained 81% of the roughly 400 genotyped donors. Points from the study as a whole: According to a later analysis, most TCR beta chains associated with CMV appeared HLA-restricted.

Sampled while nominally healthy, donors likely had unrecorded immune exposures. The sample consisted of PBMCs. The chain recombines TRBV21-1 with TRBJ1-2. TRBV21-1 is noted as a pseudogene. The clonotype comes from a woman younger than 30 in good health and CMV-seronegative. The CDR3 here is CASSKFRASSNYGYTF. CDR3 DNA sequence: TGTGCCAGCAGCAAATTCCGCGCGTCCTCTAACTATGGCTACACCTTC.